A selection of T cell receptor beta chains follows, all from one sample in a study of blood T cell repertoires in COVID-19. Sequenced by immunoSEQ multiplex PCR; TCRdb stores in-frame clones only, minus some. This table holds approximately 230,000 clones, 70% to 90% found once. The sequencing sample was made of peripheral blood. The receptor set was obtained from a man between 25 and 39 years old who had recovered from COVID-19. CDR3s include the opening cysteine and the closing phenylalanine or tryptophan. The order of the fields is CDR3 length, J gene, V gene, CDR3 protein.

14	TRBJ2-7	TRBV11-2	CASSPPGGTYEQYF
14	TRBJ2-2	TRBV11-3	CASSKQGTTGELFF
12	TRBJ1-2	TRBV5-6	CASRRGTDGYTF
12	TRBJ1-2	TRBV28	CASNRVGYGYTF
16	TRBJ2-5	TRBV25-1	CASSFLGTRDQETQYF
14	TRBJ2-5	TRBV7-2	CASSPRVGEATQYF
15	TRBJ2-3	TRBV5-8	CASSWGGGPTDTQYF
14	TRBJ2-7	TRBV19	CASSMAGGVYEQYF
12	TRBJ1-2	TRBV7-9	CASSPPGLGYTF
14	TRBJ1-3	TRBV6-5	CASRLQGRGNTIYF
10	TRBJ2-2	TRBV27	CASRSGELFF
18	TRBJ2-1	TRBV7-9	CASSLVPQSAGGYNEQFF
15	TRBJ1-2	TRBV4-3	CASSQALEGRGGYTF
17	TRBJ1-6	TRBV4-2	CASSQGFGEGVISPLHF
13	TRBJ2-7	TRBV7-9	CASSFPATYEQYF
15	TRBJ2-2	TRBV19	CASSLGLAETGELFF
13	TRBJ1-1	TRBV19	CASSTTGNTEAFF
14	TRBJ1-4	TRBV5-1	CASSFGGGNEKLFF
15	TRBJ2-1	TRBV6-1	CASSELAGGYNEQFF
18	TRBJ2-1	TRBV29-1	CSVGIRGPGQRLANEQFF
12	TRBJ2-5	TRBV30	CAWSRLRETQYF
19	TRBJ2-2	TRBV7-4	CASSLEAGQGALNTGELFF
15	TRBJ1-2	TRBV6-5	CASTPRTLNNYGYTF
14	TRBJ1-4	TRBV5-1	CASSLAGNGEKLFF
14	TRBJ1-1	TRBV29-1	CSVEFTGGNTEAFF
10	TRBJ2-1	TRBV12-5	CARRLGLQFF
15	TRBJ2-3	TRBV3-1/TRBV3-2	CASSQRTSGSFTQYF
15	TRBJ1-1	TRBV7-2	CASSLTGGGVAEAFF
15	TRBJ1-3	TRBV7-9	CASSLQGFSGNTIYF